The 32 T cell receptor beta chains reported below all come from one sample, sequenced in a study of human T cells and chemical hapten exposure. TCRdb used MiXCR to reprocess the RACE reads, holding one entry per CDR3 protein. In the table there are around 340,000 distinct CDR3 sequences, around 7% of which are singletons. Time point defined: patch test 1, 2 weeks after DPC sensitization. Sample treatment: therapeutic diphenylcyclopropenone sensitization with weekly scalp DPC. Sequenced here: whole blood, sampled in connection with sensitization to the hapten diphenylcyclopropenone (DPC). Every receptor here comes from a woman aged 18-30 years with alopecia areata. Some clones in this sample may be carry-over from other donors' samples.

CDR3 DNA: TGTGCCAGCAGTACATTGACAGGGTCCAATCAGCCCCAGCATTTT. Translated, it gives CASSTLTGSNQPQHF. This chain links TRBV6-5 with TRBJ1-5; 7 bases are shared with TRBD1. The CDR3 contains 15 residues. The V gene's germline CDR1 is MNHEY and CDR2 SVGAGI. J was trimmed by 3 bases and V by 5 bases; bases with no gene match: 7.

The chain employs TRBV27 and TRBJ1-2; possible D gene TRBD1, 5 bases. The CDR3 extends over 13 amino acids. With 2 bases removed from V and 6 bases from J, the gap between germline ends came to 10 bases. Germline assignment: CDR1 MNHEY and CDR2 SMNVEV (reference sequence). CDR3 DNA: TGTGCCAGCAGTTTAGTGGGGGGTCATGGCTACACCTTC. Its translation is CASSLVGGHGYTF.

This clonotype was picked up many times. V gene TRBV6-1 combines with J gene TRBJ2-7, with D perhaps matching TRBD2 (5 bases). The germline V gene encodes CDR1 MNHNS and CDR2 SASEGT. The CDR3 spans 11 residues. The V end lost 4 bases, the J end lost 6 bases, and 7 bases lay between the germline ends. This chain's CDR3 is CASSVRGEQYF. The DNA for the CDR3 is TGTGCCAGCAGTGTTCGGGGCGAGCAGTACTTC.

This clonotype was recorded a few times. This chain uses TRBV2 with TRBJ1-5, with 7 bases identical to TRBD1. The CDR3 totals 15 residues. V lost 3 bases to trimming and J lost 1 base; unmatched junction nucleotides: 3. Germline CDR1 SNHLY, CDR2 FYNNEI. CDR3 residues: CASSDRGSSNQPQHF. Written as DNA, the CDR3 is TGTGCCAGCAGTGACAGGGGGAGCAGCAATCAGCCCCAGCATTTT.

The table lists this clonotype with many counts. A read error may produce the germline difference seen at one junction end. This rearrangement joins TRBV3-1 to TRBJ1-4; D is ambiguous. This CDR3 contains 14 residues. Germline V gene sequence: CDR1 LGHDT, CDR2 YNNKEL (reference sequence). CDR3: CASSQRTTNEKLFF. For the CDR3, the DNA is TGTGCCAGCAGCCAGCGAACAACAAATGAAAAACTGTTTTTT.

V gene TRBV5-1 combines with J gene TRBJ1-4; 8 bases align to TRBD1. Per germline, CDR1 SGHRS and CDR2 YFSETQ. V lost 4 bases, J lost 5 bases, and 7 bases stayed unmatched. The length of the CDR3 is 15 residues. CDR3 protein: CASSPQQGGNEKLFF. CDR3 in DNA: TGCGCCAGCAGCCCGCAACAGGGGGGGAATGAAAAACTGTTTTTT.

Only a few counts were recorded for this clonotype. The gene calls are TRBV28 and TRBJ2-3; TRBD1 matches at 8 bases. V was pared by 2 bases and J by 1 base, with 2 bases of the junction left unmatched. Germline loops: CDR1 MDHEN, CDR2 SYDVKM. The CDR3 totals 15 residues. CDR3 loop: CASSLMTGGTDTQYF. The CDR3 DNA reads TGTGCCAGCAGTTTAATGACAGGGGGCACAGATACGCAGTATTTT. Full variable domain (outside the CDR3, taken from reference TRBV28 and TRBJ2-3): DVKVTQSSRYLVKRTGEKVFLECVQDMDHENMFWYRQDPGLGLRLIYFSYDVKMKEKGDIPEGYSVSREKKERFSLILESASTNQTSMYLCASSLMTGGTDTQYFGPGTRLTVL.

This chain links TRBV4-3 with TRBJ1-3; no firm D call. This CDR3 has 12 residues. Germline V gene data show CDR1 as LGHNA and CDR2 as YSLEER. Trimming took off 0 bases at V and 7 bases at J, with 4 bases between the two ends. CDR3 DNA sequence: TGCGCCAGCAGCCAAGATCTTAACACCATATATTTT. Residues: CASSQDLNTIYF.

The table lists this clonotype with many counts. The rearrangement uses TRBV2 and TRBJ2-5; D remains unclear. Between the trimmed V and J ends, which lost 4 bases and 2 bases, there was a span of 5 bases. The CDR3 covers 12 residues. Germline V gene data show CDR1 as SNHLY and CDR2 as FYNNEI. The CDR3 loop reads CASSGGQETQYF. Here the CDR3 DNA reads TGTGCCAGCAGTGGGGGACAAGAGACCCAGTACTTC.

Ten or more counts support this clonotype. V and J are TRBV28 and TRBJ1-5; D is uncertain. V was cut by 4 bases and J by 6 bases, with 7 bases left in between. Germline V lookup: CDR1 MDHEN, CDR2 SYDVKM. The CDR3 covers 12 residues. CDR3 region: CASSSPVQPQHF. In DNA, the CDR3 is TGTGCCAGCAGTTCGCCAGTTCAGCCCCAGCATTTT.

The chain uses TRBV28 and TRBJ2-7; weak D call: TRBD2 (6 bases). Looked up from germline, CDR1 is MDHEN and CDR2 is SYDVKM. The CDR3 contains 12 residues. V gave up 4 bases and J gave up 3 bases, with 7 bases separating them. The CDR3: CASSWGVYEQYF. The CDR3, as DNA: TGTGCCAGCAGTTGGGGGGTCTACGAGCAGTACTTC. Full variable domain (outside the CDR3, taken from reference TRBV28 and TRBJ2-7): DVKVTQSSRYLVKRTGEKVFLECVQDMDHENMFWYRQDPGLGLRLIYFSYDVKMKEKGDIPEGYSVSREKKERFSLILESASTNQTSMYLCASSWGVYEQYFGPGTRLTVT.

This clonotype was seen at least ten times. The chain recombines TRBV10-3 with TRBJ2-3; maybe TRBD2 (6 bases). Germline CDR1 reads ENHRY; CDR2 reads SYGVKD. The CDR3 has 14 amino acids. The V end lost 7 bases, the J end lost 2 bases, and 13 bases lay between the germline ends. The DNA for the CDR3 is TGTGCCATCACCTCCGGGACTTCCACAGATACGCAGTATTTT. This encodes CAITSGTSTDTQYF.

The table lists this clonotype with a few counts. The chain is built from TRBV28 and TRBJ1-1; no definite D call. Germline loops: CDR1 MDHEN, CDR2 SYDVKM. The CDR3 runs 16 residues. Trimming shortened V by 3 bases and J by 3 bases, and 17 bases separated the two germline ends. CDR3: CASSFEGSTSYTEAFF. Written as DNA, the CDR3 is TGTGCCAGCAGTTTCGAGGGCAGTACATCGTACACTGAAGCTTTCTTT. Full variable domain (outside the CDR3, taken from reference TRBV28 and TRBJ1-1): DVKVTQSSRYLVKRTGEKVFLECVQDMDHENMFWYRQDPGLGLRLIYFSYDVKMKEKGDIPEGYSVSREKKERFSLILESASTNQTSMYLCASSFEGSTSYTEAFFGQGTRLTVV.

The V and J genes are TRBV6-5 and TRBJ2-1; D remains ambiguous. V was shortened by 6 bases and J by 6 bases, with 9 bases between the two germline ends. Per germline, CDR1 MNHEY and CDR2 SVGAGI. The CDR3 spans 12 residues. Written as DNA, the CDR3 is TGTGCCAGCAGGTACGGAAGCAATGAGCAGTTCTTC. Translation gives CASRYGSNEQFF.

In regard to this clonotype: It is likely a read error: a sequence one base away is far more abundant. The CDR3 sequence: CASSSAQGPDTQYF. CDR3 in DNA: TGTGCCAGCAGTTCCGCACAGGGCCCAGATACGCAGTATTTT. J is TRBJ2-3 and V is TRBV28; D is possibly TRBD1 (6 bases). The V end was cut by 4 bases, the J end by 4 bases, with 12 bases between. Per the germline V gene, CDR1 is MDHEN and CDR2 is SYDVKM. The CDR3 contains 14 residues.

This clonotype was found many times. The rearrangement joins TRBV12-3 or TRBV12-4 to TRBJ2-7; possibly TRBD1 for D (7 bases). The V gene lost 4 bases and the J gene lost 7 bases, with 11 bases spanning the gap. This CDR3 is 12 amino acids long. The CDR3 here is CASSYQGGEQYF. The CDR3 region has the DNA TGTGCCAGCAGTTACCAGGGGGGAGAGCAGTACTTC.

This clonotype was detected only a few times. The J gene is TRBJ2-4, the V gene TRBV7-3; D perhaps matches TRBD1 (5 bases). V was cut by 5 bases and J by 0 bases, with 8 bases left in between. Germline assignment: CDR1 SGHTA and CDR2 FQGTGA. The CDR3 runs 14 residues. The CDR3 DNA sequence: TGTGCCAGCAGCCCAGACAGAGCCAAAAACATTCAGTACTTC. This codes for CASSPDRAKNIQYF.

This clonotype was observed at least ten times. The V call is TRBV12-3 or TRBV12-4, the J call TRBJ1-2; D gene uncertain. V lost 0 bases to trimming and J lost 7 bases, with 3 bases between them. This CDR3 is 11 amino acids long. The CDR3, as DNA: TGTGCCAGCAGTTTAGCGGGTGGCTACACCTTC. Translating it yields CASSLAGGYTF.

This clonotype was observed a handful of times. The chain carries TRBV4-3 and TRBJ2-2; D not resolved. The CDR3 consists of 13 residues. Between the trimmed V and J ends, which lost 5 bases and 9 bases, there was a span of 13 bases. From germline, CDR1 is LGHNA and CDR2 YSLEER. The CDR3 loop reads CASSWTRNRELFF. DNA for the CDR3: TGCGCCAGCAGCTGGACGAGGAACCGGGAGCTGTTTTTT.

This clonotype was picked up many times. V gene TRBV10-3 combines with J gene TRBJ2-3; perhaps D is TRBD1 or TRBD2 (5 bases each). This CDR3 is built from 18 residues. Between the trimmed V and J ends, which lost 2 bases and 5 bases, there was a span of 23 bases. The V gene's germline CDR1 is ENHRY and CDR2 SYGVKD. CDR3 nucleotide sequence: TGTGCCATCAGTGAGCCGGAGCGGACGGTCAGGGACGGAGATACGCAGTATTTT. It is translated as CAISEPERTVRDGDTQYF.

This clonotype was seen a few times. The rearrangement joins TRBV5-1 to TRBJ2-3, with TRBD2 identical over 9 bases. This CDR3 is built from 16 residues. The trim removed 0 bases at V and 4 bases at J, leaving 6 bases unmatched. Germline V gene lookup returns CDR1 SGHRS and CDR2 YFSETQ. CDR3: CASSLDGGGAADTQYF. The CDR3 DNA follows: TGCGCCAGCAGCTTGGATGGCGGGGGGGCAGCAGATACGCAGTATTTT.

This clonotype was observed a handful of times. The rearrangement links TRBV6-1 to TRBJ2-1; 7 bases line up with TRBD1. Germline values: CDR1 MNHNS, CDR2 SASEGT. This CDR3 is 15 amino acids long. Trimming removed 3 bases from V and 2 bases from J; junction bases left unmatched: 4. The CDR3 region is CASSDRQGAYNEQFF. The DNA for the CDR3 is TGTGCCAGCAGTGACCGACAGGGAGCCTACAATGAGCAGTTCTTC.

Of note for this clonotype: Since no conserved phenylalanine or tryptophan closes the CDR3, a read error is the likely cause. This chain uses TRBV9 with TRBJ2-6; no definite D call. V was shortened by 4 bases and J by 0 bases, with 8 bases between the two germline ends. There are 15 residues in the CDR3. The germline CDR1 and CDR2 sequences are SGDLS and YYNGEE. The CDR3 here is CASSPRGSGANVLTS. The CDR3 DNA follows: TGTGCCAGCAGCCCCCGCGGCTCTGGGGCCAACGTCCTGACTTCC.

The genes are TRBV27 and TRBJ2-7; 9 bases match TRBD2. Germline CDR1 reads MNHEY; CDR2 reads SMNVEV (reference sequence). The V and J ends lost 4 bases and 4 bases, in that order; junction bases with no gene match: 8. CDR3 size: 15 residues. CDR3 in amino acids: CASSSRQGLAYEQYF. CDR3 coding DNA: TGTGCCAGCAGTTCCCGACAGGGACTAGCTTACGAGCAGTACTTC.

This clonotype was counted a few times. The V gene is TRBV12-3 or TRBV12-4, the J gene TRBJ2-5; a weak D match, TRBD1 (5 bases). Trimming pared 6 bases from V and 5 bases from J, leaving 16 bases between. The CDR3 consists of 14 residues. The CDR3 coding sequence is TGTGCCAGCAGCCGATCAGGGATTCACGAGACCCAGTACTTC. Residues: CASSRSGIHETQYF.

The CDR3 DNA is TGCGCCAGCAGCTTGGGGGTCCAAGATACGCAGTATTTT. Protein product: CASSLGVQDTQYF. The rearrangement links TRBV5-1 to TRBJ2-3; D is uncertain. Trimming left V 0 bases short and J 5 bases short, with 7 bases between. Germline V gene data show CDR1 as SGHRS and CDR2 as YFSETQ. This CDR3 contains 13 residues.

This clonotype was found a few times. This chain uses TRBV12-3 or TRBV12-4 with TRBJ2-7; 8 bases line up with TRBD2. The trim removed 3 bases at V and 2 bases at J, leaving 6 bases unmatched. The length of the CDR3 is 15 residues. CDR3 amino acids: CASSFSPAGAYEQYF. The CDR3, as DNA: TGTGCCAGCAGTTTTTCTCCAGCGGGGGCCTACGAGCAGTACTTC.

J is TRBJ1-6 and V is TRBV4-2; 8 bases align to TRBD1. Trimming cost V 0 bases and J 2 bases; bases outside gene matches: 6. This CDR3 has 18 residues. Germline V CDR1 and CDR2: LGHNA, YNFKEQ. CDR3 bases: TGTGCCAGCAGCCAAGAAAACCACAGGGGGACCTATAATTCACCCCTCCACTTT. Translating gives CASSQENHRGTYNSPLHF.

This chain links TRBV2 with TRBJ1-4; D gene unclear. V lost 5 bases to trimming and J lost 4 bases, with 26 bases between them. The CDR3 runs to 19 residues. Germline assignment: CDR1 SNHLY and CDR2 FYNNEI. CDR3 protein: CASSNVALPPSSYNEKLFF. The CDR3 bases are TGTGCCAGCAGTAACGTGGCACTACCCCCCTCTTCATATAATGAAAAACTGTTTTTT.

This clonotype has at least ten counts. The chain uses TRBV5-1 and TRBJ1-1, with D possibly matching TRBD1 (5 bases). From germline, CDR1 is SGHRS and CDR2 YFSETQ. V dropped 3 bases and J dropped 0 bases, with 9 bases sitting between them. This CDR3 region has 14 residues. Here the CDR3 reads CASSYEGLNTEAFF. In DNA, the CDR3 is TGCGCCAGCAGCTATGAGGGGTTGAACACTGAAGCTTTCTTT.

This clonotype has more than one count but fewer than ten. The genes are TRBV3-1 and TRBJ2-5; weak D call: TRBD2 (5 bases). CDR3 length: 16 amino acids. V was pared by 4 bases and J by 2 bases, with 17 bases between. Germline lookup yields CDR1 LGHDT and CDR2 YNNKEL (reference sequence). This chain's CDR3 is CASSPLTGIIQETQYF. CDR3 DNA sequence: TGTGCCAGCAGCCCCCTTACGGGGATAATACAAGAGACCCAGTACTTC.

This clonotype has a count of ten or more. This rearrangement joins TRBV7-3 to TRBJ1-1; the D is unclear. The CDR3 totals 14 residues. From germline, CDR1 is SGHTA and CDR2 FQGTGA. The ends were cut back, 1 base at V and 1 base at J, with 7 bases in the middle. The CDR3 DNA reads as TGTGCCAGCAGCTTAAGTTCGGAGAACACTGAAGCTTTCTTT. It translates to CASSLSSENTEAFF.